Listed below are T cell receptor beta chains from one sample, sequenced in a study of cytomegalovirus exposure and HLA in healthy donors. The assay was immunoSEQ multiplex PCR, and TCRdb's table has in-frame clones only and misses some. Seen here are approximately 150,000 clones, about 80% observed once, and the top ten hold roughly 4.7%. The sample comprised PBMCs. All receptors derive from a man aged 40-50 years in good health and CMV-seronegative. Both conserved end residues are part of each CDR3. The D gene is left open where the match is weak. Clone size is shown for a subset of rows, as once, few, many or a class of expanded clone.

clone size	V gene	D gene	J gene	CDR3 DNA	CDR3 protein
-	TRBV30	-	TRBJ1-6	TGTGCCTGGAGCTCGGGGTATAATTCCCCCCTCCACTTT	CAWSSGYNSPLHF
-	TRBV7-9	TRBD2	TRBJ2-5	TGTGCCAGCAGCTTTGGATCACTAGCGGGGGTTCAAGAGACCCAGTACTTC	CASSFGSLAGVQETQYF
-	TRBV7-9	-	TRBJ2-1	TGTGCCAGCAGCCACCTCCCGACTAGTACCGTTTACAATGAGCAGTTCTTC	CASSHLPTSTVYNEQFF
-	TRBV7-2	TRBD2	TRBJ2-3	TGTGCCACTGGACTAGCTAGCACAGATACGCAGTATTTT	CATGLASTDTQYF
once	TRBV29-1	TRBD1	TRBJ1-1	TGCAGCGTTCAGGGGGCGATGAACACTGAAGCTTTCTTT	CSVQGAMNTEAFF
-	TRBV27	TRBD1	TRBJ1-5	TGTGCCAGCAGTTTAGTTGGGACAGGGGGCATTAGGGGCAATCAGCCCCAGCATTTT	CASSLVGTGGIRGNQPQHF
-	TRBV19	-	TRBJ1-2	TGTGCCAGTACCCGGGGAGGGCTTTATGGCTACACCTTC	CASTRGGLYGYTF
-	TRBV9	TRBD1	TRBJ1-1	TGTGCCAGCAGCGCAAGTTTCAGGGGGCGGGCTGAAGCTTTCTTT	CASSASFRGRAEAFF
few	TRBV28	TRBD1	TRBJ1-2	TGTGCCAGCAATACAGGGGGCGCTTACAATGGCTACACCTTC	CASNTGGAYNGYTF
-	TRBV7-3	TRBD1	TRBJ2-3	TGTGCCAGCCGGGGACAGGGGTCAGATACGCAGTATTTT	CASRGQGSDTQYF
-	TRBV9	-	TRBJ2-1	TGTGCCAGCAGCGTAGAGTTGCGCGTGGGGACTCTACACAATGAGCAGTTCTTC	CASSVELRVGTLHNEQFF
once	TRBV19	TRBD1	TRBJ1-1	TGTGCCAGTAAGACAGGGTTGTACACTGAAGCTTTCTTT	CASKTGLYTEAFF
-	TRBV15	TRBD1	TRBJ2-5	TGTGCCACCAGCAGCCCAGGGGGCGCAGGGGGAAAGACCCAGTACTTC	CATSSPGGAGGKTQYF
-	TRBV19	-	TRBJ1-1	TGTGCCAGTACCTTACGCCAGGCGCGTGACACTGAAGCTTTCTTT	CASTLRQARDTEAFF
once	TRBV19	TRBD1	TRBJ1-6	TGTGCCAGTAGTCCCTGGGACAGGAATTCACCCCTCCACTTT	CASSPWDRNSPLHF
once	TRBV11-2	-	TRBJ1-1	TGTGCCAGCAGCTTAGATTCTAACACTGAAGCTTTCTTT	CASSLDSNTEAFF
-	TRBV18	TRBD1	TRBJ1-4	TGTGCCAGCTCACCCGGACAGGGACTTGAAAAACTGTTTTTT	CASSPGQGLEKLFF
-	TRBV5-8	-	TRBJ1-1	TGTGCCAGCAGCGGCGGAGTTATCACTGAAGCTTTCTTT	CASSGGVITEAFF
-	TRBV20-1	-	TRBJ2-4	TGCAGTGCTCACGACAGAAACATTCAGTACTTC	CSAHDRNIQYF
-	TRBV13	-	TRBJ2-1	TGTGCCAGCAGCTTTGAAGACAGCACCTACAATGAGCAGTTCTTC	CASSFEDSTYNEQFF
-	TRBV14	TRBD2	TRBJ2-7	TGTGCCAGCAGCCAGCGGCGGGGGTGGGACGAGCAGTACTTC	CASSQRRGWDEQYF
-	TRBV9	-	TRBJ1-1	TGTGCCAGCAGCGTAGCCTCGACAGTGCGCACTGAAGCTTTCTTT	CASSVASTVRTEAFF
-	TRBV10-3	TRBD1	TRBJ1-2	TGTGCCATCAGGGGACAGGGGGACAGTAACTATGGCTACACCTTC	CAIRGQGDSNYGYTF
-	TRBV7-2	-	TRBJ1-2	TGTGCCAGCAGCTTAGCAGGAAGGGGTATAACTTTGGACTATGGCTACACCTTC	CASSLAGRGITLDYGYTF
-	TRBV19	TRBD1	TRBJ2-2	TGTGCCAGTAGTATATTGACAGGGGGATTGAGCCAAACCGGGGAGCTGTTTTTT	CASSILTGGLSQTGELFF
few	TRBV9	-	TRBJ1-2	TGTGCCAGCAGCGTAGGAAACTTATACGGCTACACCTTC	CASSVGNLYGYTF
-	TRBV6-5	-	TRBJ1-6	TGTGCCAGCCTACAAGACAGTAACTATAATTCACCCCTCCACTTT	CASLQDSNYNSPLHF
-	TRBV5-4	TRBD1	TRBJ2-7	TGTGCCAGCAGCCCGCCGACAGGGGACTTCGGCGAGCAGTACTTC	CASSPPTGDFGEQYF
-	TRBV7-4	-	TRBJ2-7	TGTGCCAGCAGCTTACCCCGAGACTGGCAGTACTTC	CASSLPRDWQYF
-	TRBV10-2	TRBD2	TRBJ2-3	TGCGCCAGCAGAATATTTAGCGGGGGGATAGATACGCAGTATTTT	CASRIFSGGIDTQYF
-	TRBV6-4	TRBD2	TRBJ2-5	TGTGCCAGCAGTGACTCGATTAGCGGGGTTGAGACCCAGTACTTC	CASSDSISGVETQYF
once	TRBV6-5	-	TRBJ2-5	TGTGCCAGCAGTCGAACACAGCAAGAGACCCAGTACTTC	CASSRTQQETQYF
-	TRBV19	-	TRBJ2-5	TGTGCCAGTACTCAGGGGCGGGGGGAGACCCAGTACTTC	CASTQGRGETQYF
-	TRBV5-4	TRBD1	TRBJ1-4	TGTGCCAGCAGCTTGGGGGGACAGGGAGGTGAAAAACTGTTTTTT	CASSLGGQGGEKLFF
-	TRBV9	TRBD2	TRBJ2-3	TGTGCCAGCAGCGTAGGAGAGGAGCGGGGGGATACGCAGTATTTT	CASSVGEERGDTQYF
-	TRBV19	TRBD1	TRBJ1-1	TGTGCCAGTAGTATGACAGGGAGGAACACTGAAGCTTTCTTT	CASSMTGRNTEAFF
-	TRBV7-2	TRBD2	TRBJ2-7	TGTGCCAGCAGCTTAGGACTAGCAAACTACGAGCAGTACTTC	CASSLGLANYEQYF
-	TRBV5-1	TRBD1	TRBJ2-2	TGCGCCAGCAGCGGGACAGTCACCGGGGAGCTGTTTTTT	CASSGTVTGELFF
-	TRBV21-1	-	TRBJ1-6	TGTGCCAGCAGGGACAGGGGGCAAGGATATAATTCACCCCTCCACTTT	CASRDRGQGYNSPLHF
once	TRBV5-5	TRBD1	TRBJ2-7	TGTGCCAGCAGCCCAGGACAGGGCTCCGTAACCTACGAGCAGTACTTC	CASSPGQGSVTYEQYF
-	TRBV27	TRBD1	TRBJ1-1	TGTGCCAGCGGACGAGGGGGCGCAGGGGCTGAAGCTTTCTTT	CASGRGGAGAEAFF